The 32 T cell receptor beta chains below were found in one sample sequenced in a study of post-analysis software for immune sequencing data. Study-wide findings and caveats: There were roughly five TRBV segments more frequent in patients than controls, and TRBV5-6, TRBV5-1 and TRBV20-1 were among them.

Their specific antigens are unknown. The library was made from cDNA and included unique molecular identifiers. MiXCR, run by TCRdb on the PCR reads, gives a single entry per CDR3 protein. The table records about 770,000 distinct CDR3 sequences, around 46% of them present only once. Input material: blood. The receptors here all came from a girl between 10 and 17 years old with multiple sclerosis.

V and J are TRBV20-1 and TRBJ1-5; 7 bases match TRBD1. CDR3 size: 15 residues. After removal of 3 bases from V and 2 bases from J, the junction contained 7 bases not matched to a gene. CDR1 is DFQATT and CDR2 is SNEGSKA in the germline V gene (reference sequence). CDR3 sequence reads: CSASGRGHGNQPQHF. The CDR3 DNA is TGCAGTGCTAGTGGTAGGGGGCATGGCAATCAGCCCCAGCATTTT.

This chain links TRBV7-2 with TRBJ2-3, with 7 positions matching TRBD2. The CDR3 is 17 amino acids. Germline V gives CDR1 SGHTA, CDR2 FQGNSA. Trimming at V came to 4 bases and at J to 8 bases, leaving 18 bases not matched to a gene. CDR3 sequence: CASSSLQASGREGTQYF. The CDR3 nucleotides are TGTGCCAGCAGCTCCCTCCAGGCTAGCGGTAGGGAGGGTACGCAGTATTTT.

The chain employs TRBV20-1 and TRBJ2-6; D not certain. Germline values: CDR1 DFQATT, CDR2 SNEGSKA (reference sequence). V was clipped by 1 base and J by 4 bases, with 8 bases between them. The CDR3 spans 14 residues. In DNA, the CDR3 is TGCAGTGCTAGAGCAAAGACAGGGGCCAACGTCCTGACTTTC. Translation: CSARAKTGANVLTF.

A word on this clonotype: A read error may produce the germline difference seen at one junction end. The V gene is TRBV6-4, the J gene TRBJ2-1; 9 bases are a match to TRBD2. CDR3 size: 19 residues. Germline-derived CDR1 and CDR2 are MRHNA and SNTAGT. The CDR3 spells CAGSPKHPGASGTPNEQFF. DNA for the CDR3: TGTGCCGGCAGTCCTAAACATCCCGGGGCTAGCGGGACCCCCAATGAGCAGTTCTTC.

The gene calls are TRBV20-1 and TRBJ2-3, with D perhaps TRBD2 (5 bases). The germline V and J ends were trimmed by 6 bases and 4 bases, with 17 bases remaining between them. The germline CDR1 and CDR2 sequences are DFQATT and SNEGSKA (reference sequence). There are 14 residues in the CDR3. CDR3 in amino acids: CSAADGERADTQYF. In DNA, the CDR3 is TGCAGTGCCGCGGACGGGGAGAGGGCAGATACGCAGTATTTT.

This clonotype was observed many times. The chain couples TRBV7-2 to TRBJ2-7; 11 nucleotides align to TRBD2. Germline V gene data show CDR1 as SGHTA and CDR2 as FQGNSA. V was pared by 5 bases and J by 3 bases, with 6 bases of the junction left unmatched. The CDR3 loop spans 15 amino acids. CDR3 nucleotides: TGTGCCAGCAGCCAAGGACTAGCGGGCAACTACGAGCAGTACTTC. It encodes CASSQGLAGNYEQYF. Together with reference TRBV7-2 and TRBJ2-7, the CDR3 gives the full variable domain: GAGVSQSPSNKVTEKGKDVELRCDPISGHTALYWYRQSLGQGLEFLIYFQGNSAPDKSGLPSDRFSAERTGGSVSTLTIQRTQQEDSAVYLCASSQGLAGNYEQYFGPGTRLTVT.

Only a few counts were recorded for this clonotype. The V gene is TRBV6-2 or TRBV6-3, the J gene TRBJ2-7; 8 bases agree with TRBD2. Unmatched junction bases numbered 15, after V lost 6 bases and J lost 5 bases. Looked up from germline, CDR1 is MNHEY and CDR2 is SVGEGT. CDR3 length equals 16 residues. DNA of the CDR3: TGTGCCAGCAGCCAAAGATGGACTAGCATCGTCCACGAGCAGTACTTC. Amino acids: CASSQRWTSIVHEQYF.

This clonotype showed up just a few times. The V gene is TRBV5-5, the J gene TRBJ1-1; the D is unclear. V shed 6 bases and J shed 0 bases, with 21 bases lying between them. The CDR3 consists of 17 residues. CDR1 is SGHKS, CDR2 YYEKEE, per germline (reference sequence). CDR3 DNA sequence: TGTGCCAGCACCCATGGAGTTCGACGCGGATTGAACACTGAAGCTTTCTTT. It encodes CASTHGVRRGLNTEAFF. The entire variable domain, with the rest obtained from reference TRBV5-5 and TRBJ1-1, is as follows: DAGVTQSPTHLIKTRGQQVTLRCSPISGHKSVSWYQQVLGQGPQFIFQYYEKEERGRGNFPDRFSARQFPNYSSELNVNALLLGDSALYLCASTHGVRRGLNTEAFFGQGTRLTVV.

This clonotype was seen a few times. The chain links TRBV7-9 to TRBJ2-4, with 9 bases fitting TRBD1. The J call may be in error: the DNA end matches TRBJ2-7 better. CDR3 size: 15 residues. The V gene's germline CDR1 is SEHNR and CDR2 FQNEAQ (reference sequence). This CDR3 reads CASSLADRGLYEQYF. The DNA for the CDR3 is TGTGCCAGCAGCTTAGCGGACAGGGGCCTTTACGAGCAGTACTTC.

This clonotype was seen once. Mismatch with germline at one junction end may stem from a read error. The chain couples TRBV20-1 to TRBJ2-1, with 10 bases identical to TRBD2. The germline gives CDR1 DFQATT, CDR2 SNEGSKA (reference sequence). The CDR3 extends over 18 amino acids. The CDR3 protein is CSARDLLAGAQSYNVQFF. The CDR3 nucleotides are TGCAGTGCTAGAGATCTCCTAGCGGGAGCGCAATCCTACAATGTGCAGTTCTTC.

This chain uses TRBV29-1 with TRBJ2-1; 10 bases are a match to TRBD1. The V gene's germline CDR1 is SQVTM and CDR2 ANQGSEA. The CDR3 has 14 amino acids. J lost 3 bases, V lost 6 bases, and 5 bases had no gene match. The CDR3 reads CSVLRDRGYNEQFF. The CDR3 DNA follows: TGCAGCGTCCTACGGGACAGGGGCTACAATGAGCAGTTCTTC.

This clonotype was counted only a few times. This chain joins TRBV12-3 or TRBV12-4 and TRBJ1-2; no clear D. The V gene lost 6 bases and the J gene lost 0 bases, with 14 bases spanning the gap. The CDR3 runs to 15 residues. As DNA, the CDR3 is TGTGCCAGCAGAGCCGGGCCCCAAACTAACTATGGCTACACCTTC. The encoded protein is CASRAGPQTNYGYTF.

V is TRBV12-3 or TRBV12-4 and J is TRBJ2-1; D ambiguous. TRBJ2-7 matches the DNA end more closely, so the J call is doubtful. CDR3 size: 12 residues. The CDR3 DNA follows: TGTGCCAGCAGTCGGGTTACCTACGAGCAGTACTTC. Protein: CASSRVTYEQYF.

The genes are TRBV5-5 and TRBJ1-2, with 8 bases fitting TRBD1. Trimming at V came to 4 bases and at J to 4 bases, leaving 6 bases not matched to a gene. The CDR3 covers 14 residues. CDR1 SGHKS and CDR2 YYEKEE come from the germline V gene (reference sequence). CDR3 DNA sequence: TGTGCCAGCAGCCTGGACAGGGTCGGCTATGGCTACACCTTC. Translated, it gives CASSLDRVGYGYTF.

The chain employs TRBV5-1 and TRBJ2-5, with D possibly being TRBD1 or TRBD2 (5 bases each). The J call is in doubt because the DNA end fits TRBJ2-7 better. The V gene's germline CDR1 is SGHRS and CDR2 YFSETQ. The CDR3 is made up of 13 amino acids. Written as DNA, the CDR3 is TGCGCCAGCCCTGGGACGTCCCCTTACGAGCAGTACTTC. This encodes CASPGTSPYEQYF.

The chain employs TRBV15 and TRBJ2-3; possible D gene TRBD1, 5 bases. Germline assignment: CDR1 LNHNV and CDR2 YYDKDF (reference sequence). The CDR3 runs to 16 residues. The V end lost 0 bases, the J end lost 4 bases, and 14 bases lay between the germline ends. The CDR3 is CATSRDISGSADTQYF. In DNA form, the CDR3 reads TGTGCCACCAGCAGAGATATTTCAGGGTCCGCAGATACGCAGTATTTT.

V is TRBV10-3 and J is TRBJ2-1; possibly TRBD1 for D (6 bases). CDR3 length equals 16 residues. The V end lost 7 bases, the J end lost 7 bases, and 23 bases lay between the germline ends. Germline lookup yields CDR1 ENHRY and CDR2 SYGVKD. Here the CDR3 reads CAITEAMGTGWNEQFF. In DNA form, the CDR3 reads TGTGCCATCACAGAAGCTATGGGTACAGGGTGGAATGAGCAGTTCTTC.

This clonotype has only a few counts. CDR3 sequence reads: CSAREGGRFYEQYF. In DNA, the CDR3 is TGCAGTGCTAGAGAAGGTGGGAGGTTCTACGAGCAGTACTTC. The V gene is TRBV20-1, the J gene TRBJ2-7; D is perhaps TRBD2 (6 bases). The CDR3 covers 14 residues. Per the germline V gene, CDR1 is DFQATT and CDR2 is SNEGSKA (reference sequence). With 0 bases removed from V and 3 bases from J, the gap between germline ends came to 12 bases.

The genes are TRBV27 and TRBJ2-1; no clear D. Trimming removed 3 bases from V and 13 bases from J, with 16 bases in between. This CDR3 contains 13 residues. The V gene's germline CDR1 is MNHEY and CDR2 SMNVEV (reference sequence). The CDR3 sequence: CASSFSTSFPQFF. In nucleotides, the CDR3 is TGTGCCAGCAGTTTTTCGACAAGCTTCCCCCAGTTCTTC.

The V gene is TRBV24-1, the J gene TRBJ1-5; D remains unclear. Trimming cost V 6 bases and J 4 bases, with 9 bases left between them. The CDR3 sequence is 13 residues long. The germline CDR1 and CDR2 sequences are KGHDR and SFDVKD. CDR3 region: CATSTAPNQPQHF. CDR3 nucleotide sequence: TGTGCCACCAGTACAGCCCCGAATCAGCCCCAGCATTTT.

The V gene is TRBV6-5, the J gene TRBJ1-2; D not resolved. The V gene's germline CDR1 is MNHEY and CDR2 SVGAGI. The V end lost 0 bases, the J end lost 2 bases, and 19 bases lay between the germline ends. The CDR3 runs 18 residues. The CDR3 nucleotides read TGTGCCAGCAGTTACTCTCGAAGGGCGTCAGGAAGAAACTATGGCTACACCTTC. It specifies CASSYSRRASGRNYGYTF.

This clonotype showed up just a few times. V and J are TRBV27 and TRBJ2-3; D gene ambiguous. V lost 6 bases and J lost 0, with 7 bases in between. The length of the CDR3 is 13 residues. The germline CDR1 and CDR2 sequences are MNHEY and SMNVEV (reference sequence). The CDR3 DNA reads TGTGCCAGCAGAGTAGATAGCACAGATACGCAGTATTTT. This translates into CASRVDSTDTQYF.

The rearrangement joins TRBV12-3 or TRBV12-4 to TRBJ1-1; 8 bases match TRBD1. After removal of 6 bases from V and 9 bases from J, the junction contained 6 bases not matched to a gene. The CDR3 has 12 amino acids. CDR3 sequence: CASSMDRDQAFF. CDR3 nucleotide sequence: TGTGCCAGCAGCATGGACAGGGATCAAGCTTTCTTT.

The chain has TRBV12-3 or TRBV12-4 and TRBJ2-5; D is undetermined. The CDR3 runs 16 residues. Between the trimmed V and J ends, which lost 3 bases and 3 bases, there was a span of 17 bases. In DNA, the CDR3 is TGTGCCAGCAGTTTTTACCGGGCCGATTCTAAAGAGACCCAGTACTTC. Its translation is CASSFYRADSKETQYF.

The chain has TRBV19 and TRBJ1-5; TRBD1 is a possible D gene (6 bases). The CDR3 sequence is 14 residues long. Germline V gene sequence: CDR1 LNHDA, CDR2 SQIVND (reference sequence). Between the trimmed V and J ends, which lost 8 bases and 7 bases, there was a span of 18 bases. The CDR3 loop reads CASLKAGAEQPQHF. DNA of the CDR3: TGTGCCAGTCTAAAGGCAGGGGCGGAGCAGCCCCAGCATTTT.

The J gene is TRBJ1-5, the V gene TRBV6-2 or TRBV6-3, with TRBD1 matching over 12 bases. Germline trimming cut 6 bases from V and 6 bases from J; bases unmatched to any gene: 6. The length of the CDR3 is 15 residues. Germline CDR1 and CDR2: MNHEY and SVGEGT. Here the CDR3 DNA reads TGTGCCAGCAGGCCCGGGACAGGGGGCCCTCAGCCCCAGCATTTT. Protein product: CASRPGTGGPQPQHF.

CDR3 in amino acids: CASSLDPRDDQYF. The CDR3 DNA reads as TGTGCCAGCAGCTTAGACCCCCGGGACGATCAGTACTTC. The gene calls are TRBV11-2 and TRBJ2-4, with D possibly called TRBD1 or TRBD2 (5 bases each). The V gene lost 0 bases and the J gene lost 12 bases, with 12 bases spanning the gap. The CDR3 spans 13 residues. Germline V gives CDR1 SGHAT, CDR2 FQNNGV.

This chain connects TRBV20-1 to TRBJ2-6; 10 positions match TRBD1. V trimming: 6 bases; J trimming: 3 bases; junction bases outside the gene matches: 11. CDR1 is DFQATT, CDR2 SNEGSKA, per germline (reference sequence). The CDR3 has 17 residues. The CDR3 is CSAGRQGARIGANVLTF. The CDR3 DNA sequence: TGCAGTGCCGGACGACAGGGGGCTCGAATTGGGGCCAACGTCCTGACTTTC.

The CDR3 reads CASSLVLVLTRDEQFF. The CDR3, as DNA: TGTGCCAGCAGCTTAGTTCTTGTTCTCACCCGAGATGAGCAGTTCTTC. The chain couples TRBV11-2 to TRBJ2-1, with D unclear. The CDR3 spans 16 residues. CDR1 and CDR2 (germline): SGHAT, FQNNGV. V was cut by 1 base and J by 8 bases, with 18 bases left in between. The full variable domain, its missing parts supplied by reference TRBV11-2 and TRBJ2-1, is EAGVAQSPRYKIIEKRQSVAFWCNPISGHATLYWYQQILGQGPKLLIQFQNNGVVDDSQLPKDRFSAERLKGVDSTLKIQPAKLEDSAVYLCASSLVLVLTRDEQFFGPGTRLTVL.

Here the CDR3 reads CASSLELAGLNEQYF. The CDR3 coding sequence is TGTGCCAGCAGCCTCGAACTAGCGGGGTTAAACGAGCAGTACTTC. The chain links TRBV3-1 to TRBJ2-5; 10 positions agree with TRBD2. The DNA end is more similar to TRBJ2-7, so the J call may be wrong. Germline lookup yields CDR1 LGHDT and CDR2 YNNKEL (reference sequence). The CDR3 extends over 15 amino acids.

This clonotype was found a few times. The V gene is TRBV11-2, the J gene TRBJ2-7, with D perhaps matching TRBD1 or TRBD2 (6 bases each). The germline V and J ends were trimmed by 8 bases and 7 bases, with 18 bases remaining between them. There are 13 residues in the CDR3. The germline V gene has CDR1 SGHAT and CDR2 FQNNGV. CDR3 sequence: CASGGGVWREQYF. DNA of the CDR3: TGTGCCAGCGGAGGGGGAGTCTGGAGGGAGCAGTACTTC. The full variable domain, with the rest looked up from reference TRBV11-2 and TRBJ2-7, is EAGVAQSPRYKIIEKRQSVAFWCNPISGHATLYWYQQILGQGPKLLIQFQNNGVVDDSQLPKDRFSAERLKGVDSTLKIQPAKLEDSAVYLCASGGGVWREQYFGPGTRLTVT.

This clonotype was detected only a few times. The V call is TRBV4-1, the J call TRBJ2-1; D call uncertain. The V and J ends lost 10 bases and 4 bases respectively, with 14 bases between them. Germline CDR1 and CDR2: MGHRA and YSYEKL. The CDR3 is 13 amino acids. CDR3 sequence: CATRGGGYNEQFF. Here the CDR3 DNA reads TGCGCCACCCGAGGCGGTGGGTACAATGAGCAGTTCTTC.